Listed below are T cell receptor beta chains from one sample, sequenced in a study of metastatic and nonmetastatic thyroid tumors. TCRdb re-called the PCR reads with MiXCR. The table lists 15,000 to 25,000 clones, 25% to 30% of them singletons. The material sequenced was blood. These receptors originate from a male donor with papillary thyroid cancer or a benign thyroid nodule (not recorded which). Some clones in this sample may be carry-over from other donors' samples. CDR3s include the opening cysteine and the closing phenylalanine or tryptophan. D genes are given only for firm matches. Clone size is not always given. Where it is, it says once, few, many or a class for expanded clones.

d_call j_call clone_size v_call cdr3_nt cdr3_aa
TRBD1 TRBJ1-1 medium-sized TRBV6-8 TGTGCCAGCAGTGCGGACAGGGCTTCGCCAGCTTTCTTT CASSADRASPAFF
TRBD2 TRBJ2-1 . TRBV12-3/TRBV12-4 TGTGCCAGCGGGGTAGCGGGAGGGCCTAATGAGCAGTTCTTC CASGVAGGPNEQFF
TRBD1 TRBJ2-1 . TRBV5-1 TGCGCCAGCAGCTTGGAGGGCGGGACAGGGGGTGGTTCCTACAATGAGCAGTTCTTC CASSLEGGTGGGSYNEQFF
. TRBJ2-1 many TRBV19 TGTGCCAGTAAAGGTTTGGGGGGTTCGTTTTACAATGAGCAGTTCTTC CASKGLGGSFYNEQFF
. TRBJ1-5 few TRBV12-5 TGTGCTAGTGGTACGGGCAATCAGCCCCAGCATTTT CASGTGNQPQHF
. TRBJ1-2 . TRBV3-1 TGTGCCAGCAGCCAAGATGTGGGAAGCTACACCTTC CASSQDVGSYTF
. TRBJ1-2 . TRBV5-1 TGCGCCAGTAACCGGGACACCGCCTCTCAGTATGGCTACACCTTC CASNRDTASQYGYTF
. TRBJ2-7 medium-sized TRBV4-3 TGCGCCAGCAGCCAAGTTGGGGTCTCCTACGAGCAGTACTTC CASSQVGVSYEQYF
TRBD2 TRBJ2-1 . TRBV2 TGTGCCAGCAAAAAGCTAGCGGGAGGCAACAATGAGCAGTTCTTC CASKKLAGGNNEQFF
. TRBJ2-2 . TRBV19 TGTGCCAGTAGTCCCGCCGGGTGGGTCAACACCGGGGATCTGTTTTTT CASSPAGWVNTGDLFF
. TRBJ1-5 few TRBV6-1 TGTGCCAGCAGCCAGCGATCAGGTCAGCCCCAGCATTTT CASSQRSGQPQHF
. TRBJ2-5 many TRBV14 TGTGCCAGCAGCCAAGGGACCGGAGAGACCCAGTACTTC CASSQGTGETQYF
. TRBJ2-4 . TRBV12-3/TRBV12-4 TGTGTCAGCAGTCCCCCGCTCAGGTTTGAGGGGAACAAAAACATTCAGTACTTC CVSSPPLRFEGNKNIQYF
. TRBJ2-7 medium-sized TRBV6-1 TGTGCCAGCAGTTCGGATACCTACGAGCAGTACTTC CASSSDTYEQYF
TRBD1 TRBJ2-3 medium-sized TRBV5-1 TGCGCCAGCAGCGCCAGGGGGTGGGCAGATACGCAGTATTTT CASSARGWADTQYF
TRBD1 TRBJ2-5 . TRBV5-1 TGCGCCAGCAGCTTGACCCTCGGACAGGGTTGGACCCAAGAGACCCAGTACTTC CASSLTLGQGWTQETQYF
. TRBJ1-1 many TRBV7-3 TGTGCCAGCAGCTTAAACAGGCTGAACACTGAAGCTTTCTTT CASSLNRLNTEAFF
. TRBJ1-5 . TRBV6-5 TGTGCCAGCAGTTGGGACAATGGAGCTCAGCCCCAGCATTTT CASSWDNGAQPQHF
. TRBJ1-5 once TRBV19 TGTGCCAGTAGTATCAGCGGAGGGGGAAGCAATCAGCCCCAGCATTTT CASSISGGGSNQPQHF
TRBD1 TRBJ1-2 . TRBV12-3/TRBV12-4 TGTGCCAGCACCCGGACAGGGAAGGATGGTGGCTACACCTTC CASTRTGKDGGYTF
. TRBJ2-7 . TRBV6-1 TGTGCCAGCAGTGGAGCGCCGGGGTTCGAGCAGTACTTC CASSGAPGFEQYF